In its sample, the clone carrying this T cell receptor beta chain was seen many times. Germline CDR1 SNHLY, CDR2 FYNNEI. The CDR3 length is 14 residues. Germline trimming cut 8 bases from V and 3 bases from J; bases unmatched to any gene: 9. TCR beta CDR3 regions were amplified from RNA transcripts. When the TCR CDR3 underwent first-round RT-PCR, the HTBI primer set was used. TCRdb passed the multiplex PCR reads through MiXCR, listing each CDR3 protein once. The sample carries about 580,000 distinct CDR3 sequences, approximately 15% recorded once. These data belong to a study of T cells in Graves' hyperthyroidism and ophthalmopathy.

The rearrangement uses TRBV2 and TRBJ1-2; 7 positions agree with TRBD1. The material sequenced was blood. This sequence originates from a woman between 25 and 40 years old with Graves' hyperthyroidism that later progressed to Graves' ophthalmopathy. In nucleotides, the CDR3 is TGTGCCAGCGCCCCCCAGGGGGGTGACTATGGCTACACCTTC. Amino acid sequence: CASAPQGGDYGYTF.